Described below is a single T cell receptor (beta chain) sequence and its context. Its antigen is currently unknown. The data belong to a study of T cells in tuberculosis. Study results and limitations: Active tuberculosis alpha repertoires lay closer to GMM-specific TCRs than controls'. Selection depended on which cryopreserved specimens were available.

Data came from immunoSEQ multiplex PCR; TCRdb stores just in-frame clones and leaves some out. The sample records about 43,000 clones, around 94% being singletons. This CDR3 spans 11 amino acids. Trimming pared 1 base from V and 6 bases from J, leaving 4 bases between. CDR1 is MDHEN, CDR2 SYDVKM, per germline. At study entry, adolescents had tuberculin skin tests and IGRA screening. This chain joins TRBV28 and TRBJ2-7; D unclear. The sequence was collected from a donor between 10 and 29 years old with latent tuberculosis or without tuberculosis infection. Some clones in this sample may be carry-over from other donors' samples. The sequenced sample consisted of PBMCs. The CDR3 region is CASSLSGEQYF. The DNA for the CDR3 is TGTGCCAGCAGTTTATCGGGCGAGCAGTACTTC. The complete variable domain, with remaining parts taken from reference TRBV28 and TRBJ2-7, reads DVKVTQSSRYLVKRTGEKVFLECVQDMDHENMFWYRQDPGLGLRLIYFSYDVKMKEKGDIPEGYSVSREKKERFSLILESASTNQTSMYLCASSLSGEQYFGPGTRLTVT.